The 21 T cell receptor beta chains given below trace back to one sample, sequenced in a study of spatial heterogeneity in lung cancer. Findings and limits, study-wide: Mutation tallies in tumors tracked expanded intratumoral alpha and beta TCR counts.

TCRdb re-called the 5' RACE reads through MiXCR, storing one row per CDR3 protein. The data show 7,500 to 8,000 distinct CDR3 sequences, around 7% seen once. No antigen has been identified for these receptors. Time point noted: sample taken at primary tumor resection. This specimen consisted of lung tumor tissue, obtained at surgery. The receptors stem from a female donor with early-stage non-small cell lung cancer.

This clonotype is medium-sized within its sample. The chain links TRBV20-1 to TRBJ2-4, with D possibly being TRBD1 (5 bases). Germline V CDR1 and CDR2: DFQATT, SNEGSKA (reference sequence). The CDR3 has 12 residues. Between the trimmed V and J ends, which lost 7 bases and 7 bases, there was a span of 14 bases. Here the CDR3 DNA reads TGCAGTGTACCCACAGGAGAGAACATTCAGTACTTC. Amino acid sequence: CSVPTGENIQYF.

This clonotype was seen at least ten times. This chain joins TRBV2 and TRBJ2-4; D is perhaps TRBD2 (6 bases). In germline, CDR1 is SNHLY, CDR2 FYNNEI. The CDR3 consists of 14 residues. Trimming took off 6 bases at V and 0 bases at J, with 9 bases between the two ends. The CDR3 loop is CASRGTLAKNIQYF. In DNA, the CDR3 is TGTGCCAGCAGGGGGACTTTAGCCAAAAACATTCAGTACTTC.

The V call is TRBV5-6, the J call TRBJ2-6; 11 nucleotides align to TRBD1. Trimming cost V 4 bases and J 5 bases; bases outside gene matches: 11. This CDR3 region has 18 residues. Per the germline V gene, CDR1 is SGHDT and CDR2 is YYEEEE. The CDR3 DNA is TGTGCCAGCAGCCCTACCGGACAGGGGGCTCTCAGGGCCAACGTCCTGACTTTC. The encoded protein is CASSPTGQGALRANVLTF. Complete variable domain (other parts from reference TRBV5-6 and TRBJ2-6): DAGVTQSPTHLIKTRGQQVTLRCSPKSGHDTVSWYQQALGQGPQFIFQYYEEEERQRGNFPDRFSGHQFPNYSSELNVNALLLGDSALYLCASSPTGQGALRANVLTFGAGSRLTVL.

V gene TRBV12-3 or TRBV12-4 combines with J gene TRBJ2-1; 14 bases are shared with TRBD2. V shed 6 bases, J shed 0 bases, and the junction held 7 bases outside the gene matches. This CDR3 spans 18 amino acids. CDR3 sequence (DNA): TGTGCCAGCAGCGGAGGGACTAGCGGGAGTTCCTCCTACAATGAGCAGTTCTTC. It codes for CASSGGTSGSSSYNEQFF.

This clonotype was counted ten times or more. The V gene is TRBV5-1, the J gene TRBJ1-3, with a weak D call TRBD1 (5 bases). This CDR3 region has 14 residues. Germline lookup yields CDR1 SGHRS and CDR2 YFSETQ. The germline V and J ends were trimmed by 0 bases and 2 bases, with 6 bases remaining between them. This CDR3 reads CASSLAGTGNTIYF. As DNA, the CDR3 is TGCGCCAGCAGCTTGGCAGGGACTGGAAACACCATATATTTT.

This clonotype was seen ten or more times. This chain uses TRBV5-1 with TRBJ2-1; 11 nucleotides align to TRBD1. V gave up 6 bases and J gave up 7 bases; unmatched junction bases: 9. The CDR3 has 15 amino acids. The germline V gene has CDR1 SGHRS and CDR2 YFSETQ. CDR3: CASNQRTGGENEQFF. CDR3 coding DNA: TGCGCCAGCAACCAGAGGACAGGGGGCGAGAATGAGCAGTTCTTC.

This clonotype has ten or more counts. The rearrangement joins TRBV12-3 or TRBV12-4 to TRBJ2-2; maybe TRBD1 (6 bases). V gave up 4 bases and J gave up 4 bases, with 7 bases separating them. This CDR3 is 13 amino acids long. CDR3: CASSWGPTGELFF. The CDR3 DNA reads TGTGCCAGCAGTTGGGGGCCCACCGGGGAGCTGTTTTTT.

This clonotype was recorded many times. The chain joins TRBV30 to TRBJ1-6; D is ambiguous. Between the trimmed V and J ends, which lost 2 bases and 7 bases, there was a span of 6 bases. The CDR3 loop spans 12 amino acids. Germline V gives CDR1 GTSNPN, CDR2 SVGIG (reference sequence). In nucleotides, the CDR3 is TGTGCCTGGAGTCCCCAAAATTCACCCCTCCACTTT. Translation gives CAWSPQNSPLHF.

This clonotype was picked up many times. The J gene is TRBJ2-4, the V gene TRBV7-2; 8 nucleotides align to TRBD1. The length of the CDR3 is 17 residues. CDR1 and CDR2 (germline): SGHTA, FQGNSA. V shed 1 base and J 0 bases; nucleotides not matched to a gene: 5. CDR3 coding DNA: TGTGCCAGCAGCTTAGGGGGGACAGGACTAGCCAAAAACATTCAGTACTTC. This translates into CASSLGGTGLAKNIQYF.

Judged by abundance, this clonotype is medium-sized. The J gene is TRBJ2-7, the V gene TRBV4-2; 8 positions agree with TRBD2. V shed 4 bases and J 2 bases; nucleotides not matched to a gene: 7. Looked up from germline, CDR1 is LGHNA and CDR2 is YNFKEQ. CDR3 length: 15 amino acids. CDR3 sequence: CASSPPGSGTYEQYF. The CDR3 DNA follows: TGTGCCAGCAGCCCCCCGGGTAGCGGGACCTACGAGCAGTACTTC.

This clonotype was seen repeatedly, ten times or more. J is TRBJ1-1 and V is TRBV5-6, with TRBD1 matching over 10 bases. Trimming at V came to 4 bases and at J to 4 bases, leaving 4 bases not matched to a gene. The CDR3 loop spans 14 amino acids. From germline, CDR1 is SGHDT and CDR2 YYEEEE. The CDR3 protein is CASSLGQGTTEAFF. The CDR3 DNA reads as TGTGCCAGCAGCCTGGGACAGGGGACCACTGAAGCTTTCTTT.

V usage is TRBV7-3 and J usage is TRBJ2-2, with D possibly being TRBD1 (7 bases). The CDR3 length is 14 residues. Trimming pared 5 bases from V and 7 bases from J, leaving 14 bases between. The germline gives CDR1 SGHTA, CDR2 FQGTGA. The CDR3 nucleotides are TGTGCCAGCAGCCAGGGACAGCGGGTCGGGGAGCTGTTTTTT. Protein product: CASSQGQRVGELFF.

V is TRBV20-1 and J is TRBJ1-5; D is unclear. The germline CDR1 and CDR2 sequences are DFQATT and SNEGSKA (reference sequence). V was shortened by 0 bases and J by 7 bases, with 13 bases between the two germline ends. This CDR3 comprises 14 residues. The CDR3 here is CSARDSLADQPQHF. In nucleotides, the CDR3 is TGCAGTGCTAGAGACAGTTTGGCAGACCAGCCCCAGCATTTT.

This clonotype was counted at least ten times. V is TRBV20-1 and J is TRBJ2-3, with D possibly called TRBD1 or TRBD2 (6 bases each). Germline CDR1 and CDR2: DFQATT and SNEGSKA (reference sequence). The CDR3 has 14 amino acids. Trimming stripped 2 bases from V and 3 bases from J, with 12 bases between. CDR3 sequence reads: CSARRGQGTDTQYF. CDR3 DNA: TGCAGTGCTAGACGGGGGCAGGGGACAGATACGCAGTATTTT.

Relative to its sample, this clonotype is medium-sized. The chain carries TRBV20-1 and TRBJ2-7; 7 nucleotides match TRBD2. Germline loops: CDR1 DFQATT, CDR2 SNEGSKA (reference sequence). This CDR3 has 12 residues. Trimming at V came to 5 bases and at J to 6 bases, leaving 7 bases not matched to a gene. The CDR3 is CSAWPGGPEQYF. The CDR3 region has the DNA TGCAGTGCTTGGCCGGGAGGTCCCGAGCAGTACTTC.

This clonotype was detected ten times or more. The chain recombines TRBV20-1 with TRBJ2-3, with D tentatively TRBD1 or TRBD2 (5 bases each). In germline, CDR1 is DFQATT, CDR2 SNEGSKA (reference sequence). With 6 bases removed from V and 0 bases from J, the gap between germline ends came to 16 bases. The length of the CDR3 is 15 residues. The CDR3: CSALNGTASTDTQYF. CDR3 in DNA: TGCAGTGCCCTGAACGGGACCGCGAGCACAGATACGCAGTATTTT.

J is TRBJ2-3 and V is TRBV5-1; 9 bases agree with TRBD1. The V segment lost 5 bases and the J segment 4 bases; nucleotides outside the gene matches: 8. This CDR3 contains 15 residues. The germline V gene encodes CDR1 SGHRS and CDR2 YFSETQ. The CDR3 bases are TGCGCCAGCAGTTCGGGGACAGGGACGGCAGATACGCAGTATTTT. Its protein is CASSSGTGTADTQYF. The full variable domain, rest sourced from reference TRBV5-1 and TRBJ2-3, is KAGVTQTPRYLIKTRGQQVTLSCSPISGHRSVSWYQQTPGQGLQFLFEYFSETQRNKGNFPGRFSGRQFSNSRSEMNVSTLELGDSALYLCASSSGTGTADTQYFGPGTRLTVL.

This clonotype was observed many times. The CDR3 DNA is TGTGCCAGCAGCTACAGCGGGCTGAACACCGGGGAGCTGTTTTTT. This sequence encodes CASSYSGLNTGELFF. The chain uses TRBV28 and TRBJ2-2; perhaps TRBD2 as D (6 bases). V was pared by 6 bases and J by 1 base, with 12 bases between. There are 15 residues in the CDR3. Germline values: CDR1 MDHEN, CDR2 SYDVKM.

There are many counts of this clonotype. This rearrangement joins TRBV2 to TRBJ2-1; maybe TRBD1 (5 bases). CDR1 is SNHLY and CDR2 is FYNNEI in the germline V gene. The V gene lost 7 bases and the J gene lost 3 bases, with 10 bases spanning the gap. This CDR3 has 13 amino acids. The CDR3 DNA reads as TGTGCCAGCACCTTAGGGGTCTACAATGAGCAGTTCTTC. Encoded protein: CASTLGVYNEQFF.

This clonotype appeared once. The V and J genes are TRBV10-3 and TRBJ2-1, with 8 bases fitting TRBD2. With V trimmed by 5 bases and J by 5 bases, 5 bases remained unmatched. The germline V gene encodes CDR1 ENHRY and CDR2 SYGVKD. This CDR3 region has 14 residues. This chain's CDR3 is CAISRAGEHNEQFF. In nucleotides, the CDR3 is TGTGCCATCAGTAGAGCGGGAGAGCACAATGAGCAGTTCTTC.

V and J are TRBV20-1 and TRBJ2-5; 9 bases are shared with TRBD2. The length of the CDR3 is 15 residues. The V gene's germline CDR1 is DFQATT and CDR2 SNEGSKA (reference sequence). V was pared by 7 bases and J by 4 bases, with 13 bases of the junction left unmatched. Written as DNA, the CDR3 is TGCAGTGTTATAGGCTTAGCGGGAGAGTTAGAGACCCAGTACTTC. This sequence encodes CSVIGLAGELETQYF.